This T cell receptor beta chain derives from a study of OX40 agonist ivuxolimab in advanced cancers. Looking at the study overall: With a range of roughly 20 to 80, age averaged approximately 64 years, and about 80% were male.

Generated by immunoSEQ multiplex PCR, the TCRdb table keeps only in-frame clones and is missing some. The sample yields about 48,000 clones, around 90% seen once. To note about this clone: Its target is not known.

General observations from the study: At 0.1 to 3.0 mg/kg, clonal expansion of CD4+ and CD8+ blood T cells had occurred by week 6. Researchers report that CD8+ T cells had, on average, more expanded clones than CD4+.

Blood samples were obtained at baseline, cycle 4 day 1, and cycle 7 day 1. The CDR3 is 14 amino acids. V dropped 7 bases and J dropped 0 bases, with 13 bases sitting between them. Germline V gives CDR1 LNHDA, CDR2 SQIVND (reference sequence). The chain combines TRBV19 with TRBJ2-7; weak D call: TRBD1 (6 bases). The source was CD4+ or CD8+ T cells sorted from blood, collected in a trial of the OX40 agonist ivuxolimab. The receptor was derived from an adult with an advanced solid tumor such as melanoma, head and neck, liver or kidney cancer. The CDR3 spells CASKDRRSSYEQYV. The CDR3 DNA follows: TGTGCCAGTAAGGACAGAAGGAGCTCCTACGAGCAGTACGTC.